These T cell receptor beta chains were read from a single sample in a study of T cells after yellow fever vaccination. In TCRdb, the 5' RACE reads were re-called with MiXCR into one record per CDR3 protein. The table records 200,000 to 300,000 distinct CDR3 sequences, 6.7% of them present only once. The input for sequencing was CD4+ T cells sorted from PBMCs, taken on the day of the yellow fever booster vaccination. The receptors were sampled from a man aged 30-40 years who received the YFV17D yellow fever vaccine. The CDR3 runs from the conserved cysteine through the conserved F or W.

j_call v_call cdr3_aa
TRBJ2-4 TRBV5-1 CASSLTGIAKNIQYF
TRBJ2-1 TRBV5-1 CASSLPSGSTEQFF
TRBJ2-1 TRBV10-3 CAISGRRHTELRRDNEQFF
TRBJ2-2 TRBV5-1 CASTVELLDTGELFF
TRBJ2-7 TRBV20-1 CSAQSVDEQYF
TRBJ2-1 TRBV29-1 CSVYREYNEQFF
TRBJ2-5 TRBV29-1 CSVEPADRGEETQYF
TRBJ2-7 TRBV20-1 CSAGRGGTLEQYF
TRBJ1-1 TRBV20-1 CSARVGGPSTEAFF
TRBJ2-7 TRBV5-1 CASPGDGGNSTRRYF
TRBJ2-1 TRBV5-1 CASSLVREELFF
TRBJ1-5 TRBV7-8 CASSLENQPQHF
TRBJ1-5 TRBV18 CASSPPNQPQHF
TRBJ1-4 TRBV20-1 CSAEDRGRNEKLFF
TRBJ2-5 TRBV7-2 CASSPRLLKDSFHDEYF
TRBJ1-4 TRBV28 CASSYNGATNEKLFF
TRBJ1-2 TRBV7-9 CASSWTTLGYTF
TRBJ2-3 TRBV9 CASSALLAGVTDTQYF
TRBJ1-1 TRBV20-1 CSASTQTGLGKAFF
TRBJ1-1 TRBV7-2 CASSPTTGFTTEAFF
TRBJ2-2 TRBV24-1 CATSDPGQGATGELFF
TRBJ1-1 TRBV29-1 CSVTDTNTEAFF
TRBJ2-7 TRBV10-3 CAISVGTTTYEQYF
TRBJ2-5 TRBV24-1 CATSDAGPEAQETQYF
TRBJ2-5 TRBV9 CASSASLGQEETQYF
TRBJ2-1 TRBV5-1 CASRERISNEQFF
TRBJ2-1 TRBV5-1 CASSLVGQSYNEQFF
TRBJ2-7 TRBV7-2 CASSSDRGQGYEQYF
TRBJ1-5 TRBV5-4 CASSLARSSGAQPQHF
TRBJ2-1 TRBV14 CASSQGREGGNEQFF
TRBJ2-7 TRBV28 CASSLFSSGGLRQYF
TRBJ2-1 TRBV5-1 CASSPRKTSRGDNEQFF
TRBJ2-7 TRBV7-2 CASPGSRETSYEQYF
TRBJ1-1 TRBV6-5 CASSYLGVETEAFF
TRBJ2-7 TRBV20-1 CSANSGTGKNEQYF
TRBJ2-5 TRBV7-2 CASSRVGTSGNQETQYF
TRBJ1-1 TRBV10-3 CVTHAGRGNTEAFF
TRBJ2-4 TRBV7-2 CASSLVRGAKNIQYF
TRBJ2-7 TRBV7-2 CASSLDQGRYEQYF
TRBJ2-7 TRBV5-1 CASSFGDAGSYEQYF
TRBJ1-1 TRBV6-5 CASSLSPGQNTEAFF
TRBJ2-7 TRBV18 CASSSWRVAAPSEQYF
TRBJ2-1 TRBV5-1 CASSWTSGANEQFF
TRBJ2-3 TRBV6-2/TRBV6-3 CASGGVGPLSTDTQYF
TRBJ2-1 TRBV20-1 CSARDQRGGWDEQFF
TRBJ2-3 TRBV6-1 CASSELLSTDTQYF
TRBJ2-1 TRBV29-1 CSVEEGRRGMRNEQFF
TRBJ1-5 TRBV12-3/TRBV12-4 CASSLQSNQPQHF
TRBJ2-7 TRBV5-1 CASSLDGGELYEQYF
TRBJ2-6 TRBV6-2/TRBV6-3 CASTRDRGSGANVLTF
TRBJ2-3 TRBV4-2 CASSSTERDRTDTQYF
TRBJ2-7 TRBV6-2/TRBV6-3 CASTQLACYEQYF